This TCR beta chain originates from a study of OX40 agonist ivuxolimab in advanced cancers. Trimming left V 4 bases short and J 7 bases short, with 11 bases between. CDR1 and CDR2 (germline): MNHEY, SVGAGI. The CDR3 sequence is 12 residues long. The table came from immunoSEQ multiplex PCR; TCRdb's copy has only in-frame clones and leaves some out. The table includes 60,000 to 85,000 clones, roughly 80% detected once. The starting material was CD4+ or CD8+ T cells sorted from blood, obtained in a trial of the OX40 agonist ivuxolimab. V is TRBV6-5 and J is TRBJ2-7; D remains ambiguous. This receptor was obtained from an adult with an advanced solid tumor such as melanoma, head and neck, liver or kidney cancer. CDR3 sequence (DNA): TGTGCCAGCAGTTCTCTTGCGATGGAGCAGTACTTC. It codes for CASSSLAMEQYF.